The 18 T cell receptor beta chains given below trace back to one sample, sequenced in a study of shared clonotypes between healthy human individuals. Using immunoSEQ multiplex PCR, the repertoire was profiled, and TCRdb retains in-frame clones only, with some absent. Among a few million clones, almost 96% were seen once, and the ten largest hold roughly 0.13%. The sequencing sample was made of naive CD4+ T cells sorted from blood. The subset here: CD45RA+ positively selected. These receptors all stem from a young man in good health.

V is TRBV5-6 and J is TRBJ2-2; a weak D match, TRBD1 (6 bases). The CDR3 totals 16 residues. Germline lookup yields CDR1 SGHDT and CDR2 YYEEEE. With 1 base removed from V and 5 bases from J, the gap between germline ends came to 15 bases. CDR3 loop: CASSLSRGAGTGELFF. The CDR3 bases are TGTGCCAGCAGCTTGAGCAGGGGCGCGGGTACCGGGGAGCTGTTTTTT.

About this clone: At the DNA level, this CDR3 is encoded by other sequences in the same sample as well. The chain joins TRBV5-1 to TRBJ2-7; tentatively, D is TRBD1 (6 bases). Germline V gene data show CDR1 as SGHRS and CDR2 as YFSETQ. The CDR3 is made up of 13 amino acids. V lost 0 bases to trimming and J lost 3 bases, with 7 bases between them. CDR3 DNA: TGCGCCAGCAGCTTGGTGACAGGCTACGAGCAGTACTTC. Its protein product is CASSLVTGYEQYF.

The rearrangement uses TRBV19 and TRBJ1-5, with D maybe TRBD1 (5 bases). The CDR3 totals 15 residues. Trimming stripped 4 bases from V and 0 bases from J, with 10 bases between. Germline loops: CDR1 LNHDA, CDR2 SQIVND (reference sequence). CDR3 DNA: TGTGCCAGTAGTACCCCGGGGGATAGCAATCAGCCCCAGCATTTT. Amino acids: CASSTPGDSNQPQHF.

The chain joins TRBV18 to TRBJ2-5, with 7 positions matching TRBD1. Trimming at V came to 3 bases and at J to 5 bases, leaving 6 bases not matched to a gene. From germline, CDR1 is KGHSH and CDR2 LQKENI. The CDR3 runs 14 residues. CDR3 sequence (DNA): TGTGCCAGCTCACCGGACAGGTCCGGGGAGACCCAGTACTTC. Protein: CASSPDRSGETQYF. The full variable domain, completed using reference TRBV18 and TRBJ2-5, is NAGVMQNPRHLVRRRGQEARLRCSPMKGHSHVYWYRQLPEEGLKFMVYLQKENIIDESGMPKERFSAEFPKEGPSILRIQQVVRGDSAAYFCASSPDRSGETQYFGPGTRLLVL.

The genes are TRBV28 and TRBJ2-1; D perhaps matches TRBD2 (5 bases). Trimming cost V 2 bases and J 0 bases, with 17 bases left between them. The germline CDR1 and CDR2 sequences are MDHEN and SYDVKM. CDR3 length: 18 amino acids. The CDR3 spells CASSLASRLAGSYNEQFF. The CDR3, as DNA: TGTGCCAGCAGTTTAGCGTCCCGGCTAGCTGGCTCCTACAATGAGCAGTTCTTC.

The V gene is TRBV10-2, the J gene TRBJ2-1; TRBD2 matches 8 bases. Germline trimming cut 10 bases from V and 10 bases from J; bases unmatched to any gene: 9. CDR3 length: 12 residues. Germline V gene sequence: CDR1 WSHSY, CDR2 SAAADI. CDR3 nucleotide sequence: TGCGCCACCACCGGGACTAGAGGGGAGCAGTTCTTC. Translating gives CATTGTRGEQFF.

The chain links TRBV7-2 to TRBJ1-2; TRBD1 matches 9 bases. Trimming at V came to 5 bases and at J to 3 bases, leaving 4 bases not matched to a gene. The CDR3 length is 14 residues. CDR1 SGHTA and CDR2 FQGNSA come from the germline V gene. The chain's CDR3 is CASSPQGADYGYTF. The CDR3, as DNA: TGTGCCAGCAGCCCACAGGGGGCGGACTATGGCTACACCTTC.

The chain is built from TRBV10-1 and TRBJ2-3; 8 positions match TRBD2. Trimming at V came to 3 bases and at J to 2 bases, leaving 4 bases not matched to a gene. The CDR3 is made up of 15 amino acids. CDR1 WNHNN and CDR2 SYGVQD come from the germline V gene (reference sequence). Here the CDR3 reads CASSEGTSHTDTQYF. The CDR3 DNA reads as TGCGCCAGCAGTGAAGGGACTAGTCACACAGATACGCAGTATTTT.

The chain couples TRBV5-1 to TRBJ2-7; D is perhaps TRBD1 (6 bases). V dropped 0 bases and J dropped 3 bases, with 13 bases sitting between them. The germline V gene has CDR1 SGHRS and CDR2 YFSETQ. The CDR3 covers 15 residues. The CDR3 reads CASSLGGREFYEQYF. The CDR3, as DNA: TGCGCCAGCAGCTTGGGGGGGCGCGAATTCTACGAGCAGTACTTC. The variable domain in full, with the rest retrieved from reference TRBV5-1 and TRBJ2-7, is KAGVTQTPRYLIKTRGQQVTLSCSPISGHRSVSWYQQTPGQGLQFLFEYFSETQRNKGNFPGRFSGRQFSNSRSEMNVSTLELGDSALYLCASSLGGREFYEQYFGPGTRLTVT.

Remarks on this clone: At the DNA level, this CDR3 is encoded by other sequences in the same sample as well. This chain connects TRBV5-1 to TRBJ2-1; tentatively, D is TRBD2 (5 bases). Looked up from germline, CDR1 is SGHRS and CDR2 is YFSETQ. V was cut by 0 bases and J by 4 bases, with 5 bases left in between. The CDR3 sequence is 13 residues long. The CDR3 loop reads CASSLGTYNEQFF. CDR3 bases: TGCGCCAGCAGCTTGGGGACTTACAATGAGCAGTTCTTC. The whole variable domain, remainder taken from reference TRBV5-1 and TRBJ2-1, is KAGVTQTPRYLIKTRGQQVTLSCSPISGHRSVSWYQQTPGQGLQFLFEYFSETQRNKGNFPGRFSGRQFSNSRSEMNVSTLELGDSALYLCASSLGTYNEQFFGPGTRLTVL.

CDR3 in amino acids: CASSLLRANTEAFF. The CDR3 DNA sequence: TGTGCCAGCAGCTTACTCCGGGCGAACACTGAAGCTTTCTTT. The gene calls are TRBV2 and TRBJ1-1; D unresolved. CDR3 length: 14 amino acids. The germline V gene has CDR1 SNHLY and CDR2 FYNNEI. Trimming took off 6 bases at V and 1 base at J, with 12 bases between the two ends.

The chain joins TRBV29-1 to TRBJ2-2; TRBD1 matches 7 bases. The CDR3 spans 15 residues. Per germline, CDR1 SQVTM and CDR2 ANQGSEA. Trimming removed 2 bases from V and 0 bases from J; junction bases left unmatched: 3. In DNA, the CDR3 is TGCAGCGTTGAATGGACAGGAACGAACACCGGGGAGCTGTTTTTT. Amino acids: CSVEWTGTNTGELFF.

V and J are TRBV10-3 and TRBJ2-7; 11 nucleotides align to TRBD2. The J segment lost 2 bases and the V segment lost 5 bases, leaving 8 bases of the junction unmatched. The CDR3 has 16 amino acids. From germline, CDR1 is ENHRY and CDR2 SYGVKD. CDR3 nucleotide sequence: TGTGCCATCAGTCCCTTGACTAGCGGGATAACCTACGAGCAGTACTTC. Its protein product is CAISPLTSGITYEQYF.

The chain is built from TRBV6-5 and TRBJ1-5, with unresolved D. Trimming stripped 7 bases from V and 0 bases from J, with 13 bases between. Germline V gene lookup returns CDR1 MNHEY and CDR2 SVGAGI. This CDR3 region has 15 residues. The CDR3 reads CASTKGPDSNQPQHF. The CDR3 DNA reads TGTGCCAGCACCAAGGGTCCGGATAGCAATCAGCCCCAGCATTTT.

This chain uses TRBV11-2 with TRBJ1-4; 9 bases are a match to TRBD1. Germline lookup yields CDR1 SGHAT and CDR2 FQNNGV. Trimming at V came to 3 bases and at J to 7 bases, leaving 6 bases not matched to a gene. This CDR3 contains 15 residues. In nucleotides, the CDR3 is TGTGCCAGCAGCTTGGGACAGGGCAAGGGTGAAAAACTGTTTTTT. It codes for CASSLGQGKGEKLFF. The full variable domain, with the rest looked up from reference TRBV11-2 and TRBJ1-4, is EAGVAQSPRYKIIEKRQSVAFWCNPISGHATLYWYQQILGQGPKLLIQFQNNGVVDDSQLPKDRFSAERLKGVDSTLKIQPAKLEDSAVYLCASSLGQGKGEKLFFGSGTQLSVL.

There are a few counts of this clone. V usage is TRBV18 and J usage is TRBJ1-5; no reliable D call. CDR1 KGHSH and CDR2 LQKENI come from the germline V gene. V was clipped by 2 bases and J by 7 bases, with 9 bases between them. This CDR3 contains 13 residues. DNA for the CDR3: TGTGCCAGCTCACCATTTCCAGGCCAGCCCCAGCATTTT. Its translation: CASSPFPGQPQHF.

This chain links TRBV2 with TRBJ1-6; the D is unclear. Trimming left V 5 bases short and J 4 bases short, with 9 bases between. Germline CDR1 reads SNHLY; CDR2 reads FYNNEI. CDR3 length: 14 residues. As DNA, the CDR3 is TGTGCCAGCAGTTTTACAGCTTATAATTCACCCCTCCACTTT. Encoded protein: CASSFTAYNSPLHF.

This clone occurred once. This chain joins TRBV4-3 and TRBJ2-2; D is uncertain. This CDR3 spans 19 amino acids. V lost 0 bases and J 1 base, leaving 18 bases between the germline ends. In germline, CDR1 is LGHNA, CDR2 YSLEER. In nucleotides, the CDR3 is TGCGCCAGCAGCCAAGAGGGTAGGTCACCACACAAGAACACCGGGGAGCTGTTTTTT. Residues: CASSQEGRSPHKNTGELFF.